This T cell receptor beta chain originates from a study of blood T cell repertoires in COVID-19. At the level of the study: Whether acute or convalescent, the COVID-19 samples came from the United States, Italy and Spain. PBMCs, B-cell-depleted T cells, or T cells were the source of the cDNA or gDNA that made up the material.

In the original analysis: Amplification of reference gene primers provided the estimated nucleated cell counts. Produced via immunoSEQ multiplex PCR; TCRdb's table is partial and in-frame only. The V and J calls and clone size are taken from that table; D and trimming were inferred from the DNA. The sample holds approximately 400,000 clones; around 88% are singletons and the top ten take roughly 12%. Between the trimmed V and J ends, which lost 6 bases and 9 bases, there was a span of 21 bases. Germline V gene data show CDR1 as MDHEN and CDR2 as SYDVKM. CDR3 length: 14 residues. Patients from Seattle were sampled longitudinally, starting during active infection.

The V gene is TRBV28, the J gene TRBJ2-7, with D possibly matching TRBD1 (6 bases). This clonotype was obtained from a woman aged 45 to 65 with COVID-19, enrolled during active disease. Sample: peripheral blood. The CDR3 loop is CASRPTGDPSGQYF. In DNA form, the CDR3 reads TGTGCCAGCAGACCGACAGGAGACCCATCGGGGCAGTACTTC.